The clone carrying this T cell receptor beta chain has ten or more counts. The data originate from a study of early T cells in non-severe SARS-CoV-2 infection. Germline V gene sequence: CDR1 MNHNY, CDR2 SVGAGI (reference sequence). Trimming removed 2 bases at V and 5 bases at J, with 13 bases between. The CDR3 sequence is 14 residues long. A single record per CDR3 protein comes from TCRdb applying MiXCR to the 5' RACE reads. Of 40,000 to 60,000 distinct CDR3 sequences listed, less than 4.5% were seen once; the top ten hold around 6%. The receptor's source is an adult who was a healthcare worker with PCR-confirmed SARS-CoV-2 infection or an uninfected control (not recorded which). The chain joins TRBV6-6 to TRBJ2-7; D call uncertain. What was sequenced was whole blood. The CDR3 DNA reads TGTGCCAGCAGTTACGACGGCAGGCGCGACGAGCAGTACTTC. It yields the protein CASSYDGRRDEQYF.